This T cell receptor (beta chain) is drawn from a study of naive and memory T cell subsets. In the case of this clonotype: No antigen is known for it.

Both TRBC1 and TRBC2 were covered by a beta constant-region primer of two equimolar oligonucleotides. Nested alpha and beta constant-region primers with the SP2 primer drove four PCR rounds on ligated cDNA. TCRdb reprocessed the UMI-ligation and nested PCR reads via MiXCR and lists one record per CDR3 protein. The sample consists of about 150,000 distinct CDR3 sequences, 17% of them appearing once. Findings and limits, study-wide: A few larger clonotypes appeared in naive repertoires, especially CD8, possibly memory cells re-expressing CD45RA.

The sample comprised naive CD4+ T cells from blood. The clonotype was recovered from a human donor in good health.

In DNA form, the CDR3 reads TGTGCCAGCAGTTTAGTCGACAGGGCCGACGAGCAGTACTTC. Translated, it gives CASSLVDRADEQYF. The rearrangement uses TRBV12-3 or TRBV12-4 and TRBJ2-7, with 7 positions matching TRBD1. The CDR3 is 14 amino acids. The V segment lost 1 base and the J segment 5 bases; nucleotides outside the gene matches: 5.